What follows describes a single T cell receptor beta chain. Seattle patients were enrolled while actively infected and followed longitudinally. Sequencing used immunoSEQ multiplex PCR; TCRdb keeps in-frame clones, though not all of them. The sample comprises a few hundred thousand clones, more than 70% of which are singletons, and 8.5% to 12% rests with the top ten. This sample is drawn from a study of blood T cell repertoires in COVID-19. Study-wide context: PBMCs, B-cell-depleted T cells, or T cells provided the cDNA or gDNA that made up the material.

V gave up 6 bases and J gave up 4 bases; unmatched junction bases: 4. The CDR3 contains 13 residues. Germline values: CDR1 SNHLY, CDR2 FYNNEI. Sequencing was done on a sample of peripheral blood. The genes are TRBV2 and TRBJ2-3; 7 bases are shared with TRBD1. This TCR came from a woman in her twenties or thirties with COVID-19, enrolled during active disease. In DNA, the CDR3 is TGTGCCAGCAGCCGACAGGGACCAGATACGCAGTATTTT. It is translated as CASSRQGPDTQYF. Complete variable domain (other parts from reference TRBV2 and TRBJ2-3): EPEVTQTPSHQVTQMGQEVILRCVPISNHLYFYWYRQILGQKVEFLVSFYNNEISEKSEIFDDQFSVERPDGSNFTLKIRSTKLEDSAMYFCASSRQGPDTQYFGPGTRLTVL.